One T cell receptor beta chain is described in this entry. The data are from a study of OX40 agonist ivuxolimab in advanced cancers. Study in general: Mean age approximately 55 years, range about 20 to 85; 82.7% male.

Germline CDR1 SNHLY, CDR2 FYNNEI. Deletions cut 3 bases from V and 0 bases from J, with 8 bases between. The CDR3 runs to 14 residues. Profiled with immunoSEQ multiplex PCR; TCRdb holds only in-frame clones, not every one. The sample has 65,000 to 85,000 clones; approximately 90% are singletons. V usage is TRBV2 and J usage is TRBJ1-1; D is uncertain. This sequence originates from an adult with an advanced solid tumor such as melanoma, head and neck, liver or kidney cancer. The material was CD4+ or CD8+ T cells sorted from blood, obtained in a trial of the OX40 agonist ivuxolimab. CDR3 coding DNA: TGTGCCAGCAGTGACGAGGCAATGAACACTGAAGCTTTCTTT. It specifies CASSDEAMNTEAFF.